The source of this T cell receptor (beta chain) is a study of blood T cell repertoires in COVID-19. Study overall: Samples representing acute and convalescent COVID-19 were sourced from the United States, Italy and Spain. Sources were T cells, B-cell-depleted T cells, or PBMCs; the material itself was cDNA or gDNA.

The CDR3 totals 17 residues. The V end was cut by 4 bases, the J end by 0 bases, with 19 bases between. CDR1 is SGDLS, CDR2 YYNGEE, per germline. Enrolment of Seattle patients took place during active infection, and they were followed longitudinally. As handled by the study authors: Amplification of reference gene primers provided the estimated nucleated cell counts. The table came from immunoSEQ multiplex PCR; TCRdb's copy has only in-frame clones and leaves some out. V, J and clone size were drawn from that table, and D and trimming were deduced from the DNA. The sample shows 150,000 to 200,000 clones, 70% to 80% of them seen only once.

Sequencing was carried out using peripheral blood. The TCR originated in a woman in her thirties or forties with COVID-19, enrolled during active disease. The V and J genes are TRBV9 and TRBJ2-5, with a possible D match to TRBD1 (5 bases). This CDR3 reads CASSPKKSGLYQETQYF. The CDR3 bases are TGTGCCAGCAGCCCTAAAAAATCAGGGCTCTACCAAGAGACCCAGTACTTC.